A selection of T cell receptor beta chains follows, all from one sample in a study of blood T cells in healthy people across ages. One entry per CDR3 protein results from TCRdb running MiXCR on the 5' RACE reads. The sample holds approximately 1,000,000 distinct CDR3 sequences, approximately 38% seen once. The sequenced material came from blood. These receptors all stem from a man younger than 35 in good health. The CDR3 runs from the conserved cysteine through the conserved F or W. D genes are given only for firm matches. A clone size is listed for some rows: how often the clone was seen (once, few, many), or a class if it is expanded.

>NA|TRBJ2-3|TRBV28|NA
TGTGCCAGCAGTCCCGACATGCCTGGGGATACGCAGTATTTT
CASSPDMPGDTQYF
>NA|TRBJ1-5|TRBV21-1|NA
TGTGCCAGCAGCCGAATGGCACGGGACAGGGGGAAAGAACAGCCCCAGCATTTT
CASSRMARDRGKEQPQHF
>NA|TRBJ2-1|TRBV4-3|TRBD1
TGCGCCAGCAGCCAACAGGGGGCAGGGTACAATGAGCAGTTCTTC
CASSQQGAGYNEQFF
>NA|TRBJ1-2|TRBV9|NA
TGTGCCAGCAGCGCGCAGAGCTATGGCCACACCTTC
CASSAQSYGHTF
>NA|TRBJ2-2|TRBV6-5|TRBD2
TGTGCCAGCAGTTACCGGGGGGAGAGCACCGGGGAGCTGTTTTTT
CASSYRGESTGELFF
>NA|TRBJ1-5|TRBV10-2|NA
TGCACCAGCAGTGCCAACAGGAATCAGCCCCAGCATTTT
CTSSANRNQPQHF
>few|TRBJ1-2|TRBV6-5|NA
TGTGCCAGCAGTTACTCGTTGGGAGGTGAAGGCTACACCTTC
CASSYSLGGEGYTF
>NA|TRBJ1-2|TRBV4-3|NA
TGCGCCAGCAGCCAAGATTGGGTAAATAGGGGGAGCTATGGCTACACCTTC
CASSQDWVNRGSYGYTF
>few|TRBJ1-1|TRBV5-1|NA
TGCGCCAGCAGCCCCAACCCCCCCCAGGGTCGGACCACTGAAGCTTTCTTT
CASSPNPPQGRTTEAFF
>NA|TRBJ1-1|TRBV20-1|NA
TGCAGTGCTAATGGGGGCCCCACTGAAGCTTTCTTT
CSANGGPTEAFF
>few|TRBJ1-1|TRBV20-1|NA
TGCAGTGCTAGTTTGGGCCGGTTGAACACTGAAGCTTTCTTT
CSASLGRLNTEAFF
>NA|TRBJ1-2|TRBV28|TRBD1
TGTGCCTCGTCGACAGGGCAGAAGGGTGGCTACACCTTC
CASSTGQKGGYTF
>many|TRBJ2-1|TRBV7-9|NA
TGTGCCAGCAGCTCCGCGCAGGGTCTGGGGATGCTCAATGAGCAGTTCTTC
CASSSAQGLGMLNEQFF
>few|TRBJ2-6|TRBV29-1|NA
TGCAGCGTTGAGGCCTCTGGGGCCAACGTCCTGACTTTC
CSVEASGANVLTF
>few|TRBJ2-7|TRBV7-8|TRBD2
TGTGCCAGCAGCTTCGCTAGCGGGCCCTCCTACGAGCAGTACTTC
CASSFASGPSYEQYF
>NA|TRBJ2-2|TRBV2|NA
TGTGCCAGCAACAACTACACCGGGGAGCTGTTTTTT
CASNNYTGELFF
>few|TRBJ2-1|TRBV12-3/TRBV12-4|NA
TGTGCCAGCAGCCCCCTCAGTTTCATGAACAATGAGCAGTTCTTC
CASSPLSFMNNEQFF
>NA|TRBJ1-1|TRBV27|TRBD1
TGTGCCAGCAGTGCCACAGGGGCCCACACTGAAGCTTTCTTT
CASSATGAHTEAFF
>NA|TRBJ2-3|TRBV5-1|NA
TGCACCAGCGCTAGGGCTTTCACAGATACGCAGTATTTT
CTSARAFTDTQYF
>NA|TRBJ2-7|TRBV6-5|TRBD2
TGTGCCAGCAGTTACAGCGGGGGGCCTCCCTACAATGAGCAGTACTTC
CASSYSGGPPYNEQYF
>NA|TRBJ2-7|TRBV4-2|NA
TGTGCCAGCAGCCAAGTTTCGTGGGGGAGAGGGGCTCGAACCCACGAGCAGTACTTC
CASSQVSWGRGARTHEQYF
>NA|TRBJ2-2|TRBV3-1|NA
TGTGCCAGCAGCCTAAGGCCGTCCGCGAACACCGGGGAGCTGTTTTTT
CASSLRPSANTGELFF
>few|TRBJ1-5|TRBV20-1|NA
TGCAGTGCTAGACCTCTGGGGGGCTCTCAGCCCCAGCATTTT
CSARPLGGSQPQHF
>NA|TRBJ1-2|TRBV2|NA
TGTGCCAGCAGTGTCCAGGGGATAAATGGCTACACCTTC
CASSVQGINGYTF
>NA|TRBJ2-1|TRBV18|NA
TGTGCCAGCTCACCACCGGTAAACTATGAGCAGTTCTTC
CASSPPVNYEQFF
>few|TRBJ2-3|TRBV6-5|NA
TGTGCCAGCAGTTACGGGGCAACCACAGATACGCAGTATTTT
CASSYGATTDTQYF
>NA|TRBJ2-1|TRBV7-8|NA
TGTGCCAGCAGCTTCTCGACATCTTACAATGAGCAGTTCTTC
CASSFSTSYNEQFF
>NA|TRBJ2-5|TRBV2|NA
TGTGCCAGCAGTGAATCCACGGAGACCCAGTACTTC
CASSESTETQYF
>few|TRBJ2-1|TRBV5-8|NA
TGTGCCAGCAGCTTGGGGGGGGGGCACTACAATGAGCAGTTCTTC
CASSLGGGHYNEQFF
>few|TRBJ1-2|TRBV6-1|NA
TGTGCCAGCAGTGAAGATAACCAGGTCTGGGGCTACACCTTC
CASSEDNQVWGYTF
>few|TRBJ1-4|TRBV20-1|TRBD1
TGCAGTGCCCAAAAAACCACAGGGGATGAAAAACTGTTTTTT
CSAQKTTGDEKLFF
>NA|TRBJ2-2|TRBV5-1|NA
TGCGCCAGCAGCTTGATGAGCTCCTCGAACACCGGGGAGCTGTTTTTT
CASSLMSSSNTGELFF
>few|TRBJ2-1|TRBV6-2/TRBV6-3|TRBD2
TGTGCCAGCAGTTACCCCCACAAAGCGGGGGGGCAGTTCTTC
CASSYPHKAGGQFF
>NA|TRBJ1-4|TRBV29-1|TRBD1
TGCAGCGTTGGAGGGGGCGCACGGTTCGGTGAAAAACTGTTTTTT
CSVGGGARFGEKLFF
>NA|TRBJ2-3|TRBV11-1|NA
TGTGCCAGCAGCCCAACGGTTGATACGCAGTATTTT
CASSPTVDTQYF
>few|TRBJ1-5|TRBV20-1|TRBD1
TGCAGTGCTACACAGGGGACGAGCAATCAGCCCCAGCATTTT
CSATQGTSNQPQHF
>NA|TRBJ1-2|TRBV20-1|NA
TGCAGTGCCAGGTCGGGGGATGATGGCTACACCTTC
CSARSGDDGYTF
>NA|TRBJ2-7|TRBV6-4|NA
TGTGCCAGCAGTCCAGCCGTGAGCGCGGGTGAGCAGTACTTC
CASSPAVSAGEQYF
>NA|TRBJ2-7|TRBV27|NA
TGTGCCAGCAGGCCCGTTACGGGAAAGAGCTCCTACGAGCAGTACTTC
CASRPVTGKSSYEQYF
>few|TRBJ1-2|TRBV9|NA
TGTGCCAGCAGCGTGGGGGGTGGCAGAAACTATGGCTACACCTTC
CASSVGGGRNYGYTF
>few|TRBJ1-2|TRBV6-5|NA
TGTGCCAGCAGGGCCAGTAGGGCAAGTGGCTACACCTTC
CASRASRASGYTF